These 32 T cell receptor beta chains originate from one sample sequenced in a study of shared clonotypes between healthy human individuals. TCRdb's copy holds only in-frame clones and misses some; the assay was immunoSEQ multiplex PCR. The top ten hold around 24% of the sample, which has roughly 890,000 clones, around 92% seen once. CD45RO-negative cells were positively selected for CCR7, leaving out terminally differentiated effector memory CD45RA+ cells. The specimen was naive CD8+ T cells sorted from blood. The receptors come from a man aged 25-45 years in good health.

This chain connects TRBV30 to TRBJ1-2; D gene unclear. Germline values: CDR1 GTSNPN, CDR2 SVGIG (reference sequence). The ends were cut back, 5 bases at V and 10 bases at J, with 20 bases in the middle. This CDR3 spans 13 amino acids. CDR3 residues: CAWDPIGSGVYTF. The CDR3 nucleotides are TGTGCCTGGGATCCGATAGGTTCCGGAGTCTACACCTTC.

Notes on this clone: This CDR3 is also generated by other DNA sequences in the sample. V is TRBV19 and J is TRBJ2-7, with 8 bases fitting TRBD2. Trimming took 1 base from V and 0 from J; bases not matched to a gene: 2. The CDR3 loop spans 15 amino acids. The germline CDR1 and CDR2 sequences are LNHDA and SQIVND (reference sequence). The DNA of the CDR3 is TGTGCCAGTAGTATAGGGAGCGGGAGCTCCTACGAGCAGTACTTC. Protein product: CASSIGSGSSYEQYF. Supplemented by reference TRBV19 and TRBJ2-7, the full variable domain reads DGGITQSPKYLFRKEGQNVTLSCEQNLNHDAMYWYRQDPGQGLRLIYYSQIVNDFQKGDIAEGYSVSREKKESFPLTVTSAQKNPTAFYLCASSIGSGSSYEQYFGPGTRLTVT.

This clone has just one count. This chain uses TRBV14 with TRBJ2-7, with TRBD1 matching over 11 bases. The germline gives CDR1 SGHDN, CDR2 FVKESK. The CDR3 spans 15 residues. J gave up 3 bases and V 4 bases, and 5 bases lay outside the gene matches. CDR3 sequence: CASSLGTGGFYEQYF. The CDR3 DNA reads TGTGCCAGCAGCCTCGGGACAGGGGGGTTCTACGAGCAGTACTTC.

The chain combines TRBV7-9 with TRBJ2-3; D is possibly TRBD2 (5 bases). With 4 bases removed from V and 3 bases from J, the gap between germline ends came to 14 bases. CDR1 is SEHNR, CDR2 FQNEAQ, per germline (reference sequence). The CDR3 is made up of 15 amino acids. CDR3 in DNA: TGTGCCAGCAGCTCAGACTACGGTTTAACAGATACGCAGTATTTT. Encoded protein: CASSSDYGLTDTQYF.

The V and J genes are TRBV9 and TRBJ2-1, with D maybe TRBD2 (5 bases). The CDR3 runs 17 residues. CDR1 is SGDLS, CDR2 YYNGEE, per germline. V lost 0 bases and J 0 bases, leaving 13 bases between the germline ends. In DNA form, the CDR3 reads TGTGCCAGCAGCGTAGAGGGAGCGCCGAGCTCCTACAATGAGCAGTTCTTC. Its translation: CASSVEGAPSSYNEQFF.

The CDR3 is CASSELWQGGEQYF. The CDR3 DNA follows: TGTGCCAGCAGTGAACTTTGGCAGGGAGGCGAGCAGTACTTC. The chain combines TRBV6-1 with TRBJ2-7; a possible D gene is TRBD2 (6 bases). Deletions cut 2 bases from V and 6 bases from J, with 14 bases between. This CDR3 region has 14 residues. The germline CDR1 and CDR2 sequences are MNHNS and SASEGT.

The rearrangement uses TRBV4-1 and TRBJ2-7; a possible D gene is TRBD2 (7 bases). In germline, CDR1 is MGHRA, CDR2 YSYEKL. The CDR3 has 15 amino acids. V dropped 0 bases and J dropped 4 bases, with 13 bases sitting between them. The CDR3: CASSQERGGVYEQYF. For the CDR3, the DNA is TGCGCCAGCAGCCAAGAGAGAGGGGGGGTATACGAGCAGTACTTC.

The chain combines TRBV5-1 with TRBJ1-1, with D possibly being TRBD1 (6 bases). Deletions cut 2 bases from V and 3 bases from J, with 14 bases between. Germline assignment: CDR1 SGHRS and CDR2 YFSETQ. This CDR3 comprises 15 residues. This chain's CDR3 is CASSFFGGQDTEAFF. In nucleotides, the CDR3 is TGCGCCAGCAGCTTCTTTGGGGGGCAGGACACTGAAGCTTTCTTT.

The rearrangement joins TRBV5-5 to TRBJ2-7, with 9 bases matching TRBD2. V lost 4 bases, J lost 2 bases, and 7 bases stayed unmatched. Germline V CDR1 and CDR2: SGHKS, YYEKEE (reference sequence). The CDR3 is 15 residues long. CDR3 sequence reads: CASSPRLAVTYEQYF. For the CDR3, the DNA is TGTGCCAGCAGCCCGAGACTAGCGGTTACCTACGAGCAGTACTTC.

V usage is TRBV7-6 and J usage is TRBJ2-1; 11 bases agree with TRBD1. CDR1 and CDR2 (germline): SGHVS, FNYEAQ. The ends lost 8 bases at V and 6 bases at J; junction bases unmatched: 6. This CDR3 region has 14 residues. In nucleotides, the CDR3 is TGTGCCAGCCAACGGGGACAGGGGGTCAATGAGCAGTTCTTC. Translation: CASQRGQGVNEQFF.

This clone was observed a single time. The chain carries TRBV7-9 and TRBJ1-1; the D gene is possibly TRBD1 (5 bases). V shed 5 bases and J shed 4 bases, with 11 bases lying between them. This CDR3 comprises 13 residues. Germline loops: CDR1 SEHNR, CDR2 FQNEAQ (reference sequence). CDR3 in DNA: TGTGCCAGCAGCCGAGGGACGAGCACTGAAGCTTTCTTT. Encoded protein: CASSRGTSTEAFF.

V and J are TRBV5-1 and TRBJ2-7, with 9 positions matching TRBD1. CDR3 length: 14 amino acids. V gave up 3 bases and J gave up 5 bases; unmatched junction bases: 6. Germline-derived CDR1 and CDR2 are SGHRS and YFSETQ. DNA of the CDR3: TGCGCCAGCAGCTGGGGGACAGGGAACCACGAGCAGTACTTC. It encodes CASSWGTGNHEQYF. Looking up the rest from reference TRBV5-1 and TRBJ2-7 gives the full variable domain: KAGVTQTPRYLIKTRGQQVTLSCSPISGHRSVSWYQQTPGQGLQFLFEYFSETQRNKGNFPGRFSGRQFSNSRSEMNVSTLELGDSALYLCASSWGTGNHEQYFGPGTRLTVT.

This chain joins TRBV7-6 and TRBJ2-2; 10 nucleotides line up with TRBD2. The J segment lost 6 bases and the V segment lost 1 base, leaving 5 bases of the junction unmatched. The CDR3 runs to 16 residues. CDR1 and CDR2 (germline): SGHVS, FNYEAQ. The CDR3 spells CASSLGLAGDAGELFF. In nucleotides, the CDR3 is TGTGCCAGCAGCTTAGGGCTAGCGGGAGATGCCGGGGAGCTGTTTTTT.

The V call is TRBV7-9, the J call TRBJ2-3, with D possibly being TRBD2 (6 bases). Germline assignment: CDR1 SEHNR and CDR2 FQNEAQ (reference sequence). This CDR3 contains 14 residues. The V gene lost 4 bases and the J gene lost 4 bases, with 12 bases spanning the gap. The CDR3 is CASSSWDSPDTQYF. CDR3 nucleotide sequence: TGTGCCAGCAGCTCCTGGGACTCGCCAGATACGCAGTATTTT.

For this clone: This CDR3 is also generated by other DNA sequences in the sample. CDR3 nucleotide sequence: TGTGCCAGCAGCTTTGGGACTAGCGGCTTCTACGAGCAGTACTTC. Protein sequence: CASSFGTSGFYEQYF. V and J are TRBV11-2 and TRBJ2-7; 11 nucleotides match TRBD2. CDR3 size: 15 residues. Germline CDR1 SGHAT, CDR2 FQNNGV. Trimming removed 3 bases from V and 3 bases from J; junction bases left unmatched: 4.

The chain couples TRBV6-1 to TRBJ2-1, with D possibly matching TRBD1 (7 bases). V was pared by 0 bases and J by 7 bases, with 10 bases between. CDR1 is MNHNS and CDR2 is SASEGT in the germline V gene. This CDR3 has 14 amino acids. The CDR3 nucleotides read TGTGCCAGCAGTGAAGCGGCAGGGGGGAATGAGCAGTTCTTC. Translating it yields CASSEAAGGNEQFF.

This chain uses TRBV5-1 with TRBJ2-7; D might be TRBD1 (6 bases). The CDR3 runs to 15 residues. V lost 4 bases, J lost 3 bases, and 17 bases lay in between. The V gene's germline CDR1 is SGHRS and CDR2 YFSETQ. CDR3 coding DNA: TGCGCCAGCAGCCCAGAGGGGACACCTGGCTACGAGCAGTACTTC. Translating gives CASSPEGTPGYEQYF.

The rearrangement uses TRBV30 and TRBJ1-2; D gene unclear. The V and J ends lost 5 bases and 6 bases respectively, with 13 bases between them. Germline V gives CDR1 GTSNPN, CDR2 SVGIG (reference sequence). The CDR3 length is 12 residues. Written as DNA, the CDR3 is TGTGCCTGGGCCGGGCCCGAGGATGGCTACACCTTC. It encodes CAWAGPEDGYTF.

V gene TRBV29-1 combines with J gene TRBJ2-1; no firm D call. V dropped 5 bases and J dropped 0 bases, with 8 bases sitting between them. Germline V gives CDR1 SQVTM, CDR2 ANQGSEA. This CDR3 is built from 13 residues. The chain's CDR3 is CSVTESSYNEQFF. The CDR3 region has the DNA TGCAGCGTTACGGAAAGCTCCTACAATGAGCAGTTCTTC.

This clone was picked up one time. The CDR3 DNA is TGTGCCAGCAGCTTAGAGGCCCCAGGTCCCGAGTTGGAGACCCAGTACTTC. Protein sequence: CASSLEAPGPELETQYF. The chain carries TRBV11-1 and TRBJ2-5; D unresolved. The CDR3 covers 17 residues. CDR1 and CDR2 (germline): SGHAT, FQDESV (reference sequence). V lost 1 base and J lost 5, with 20 bases in between.

Concerning this clone itself: In the same sample, other DNA sequences code for this CDR3. This rearrangement joins TRBV27 to TRBJ1-1; no definite D call. The germline V gene has CDR1 MNHEY and CDR2 SMNVEV (reference sequence). There are 13 residues in the CDR3. V lost 2 bases and J 5 bases, leaving 9 bases between the germline ends. The CDR3 region has the DNA TGTGCCAGCAGTTTAAGTGGAAGAACTGAAGCTTTCTTT. Translation gives CASSLSGRTEAFF.

The chain has TRBV7-9 and TRBJ1-4, with TRBD1 matching over 10 bases. This CDR3 comprises 17 residues. With 1 base clipped from V and 4 bases from J, the junction kept 6 bases outside the gene matches. Germline lookup yields CDR1 SEHNR and CDR2 FQNEAQ (reference sequence). This CDR3 reads CASSLGTGGTINEKLFF. Here the CDR3 DNA reads TGTGCCAGCAGCTTAGGGACAGGGGGTACCATTAATGAAAAACTGTTTTTT.

V gene TRBV27 combines with J gene TRBJ2-7; 8 nucleotides line up with TRBD1. The germline V gene encodes CDR1 MNHEY and CDR2 SMNVEV (reference sequence). The CDR3 sequence is 14 residues long. With 6 bases clipped from V and 5 bases from J, the junction kept 9 bases outside the gene matches. The CDR3 here is CASSPRTGRDEQYF. The CDR3 nucleotides read TGTGCCAGCAGCCCCCGGACAGGGCGGGACGAGCAGTACTTC.

V is TRBV7-1 and J is TRBJ1-4; 7 bases are shared with TRBD1. TRBV7-1 is an ORF, with its function uncertain. CDR3 size: 16 residues. J lost 2 bases, V lost 4 bases, and 7 bases had no gene match. CDR3 amino acids: CASSLGPGQTNEKLFF. As DNA, the CDR3 is TGTGCCAGCAGCTTAGGACCGGGACAGACTAATGAAAAACTGTTTTTT.

The rearrangement links TRBV2 to TRBJ2-1; TRBD2 matches 7 bases. V lost 9 bases, J lost 14 bases, and 16 bases stayed unmatched. The CDR3 covers 13 residues. In germline, CDR1 is SNHLY, CDR2 FYNNEI. The CDR3 loop is CASWRWRELPEFF. For the CDR3, the DNA is TGTGCCAGTTGGAGGTGGCGGGAGCTGCCCGAGTTCTTC.

This rearrangement joins TRBV10-3 to TRBJ1-1, with unresolved D. CDR1 and CDR2 (germline): ENHRY, SYGVKD. This CDR3 contains 13 residues. The germline V and J ends were trimmed by 3 bases and 1 base, with 6 bases remaining between them. Here the CDR3 reads CAISDQSNTEAFF. The CDR3 DNA is TGTGCCATCAGTGACCAGTCGAACACTGAAGCTTTCTTT.

The genes are TRBV30 and TRBJ2-1; TRBD2 agrees at 11 bases. The germline V gene has CDR1 GTSNPN and CDR2 SVGIG (reference sequence). There are 17 residues in the CDR3. V lost 6 bases, J lost 3 bases, and 13 bases stayed unmatched. Written as DNA, the CDR3 is TGTGCCTGCCGGGTAGCGGGAGGGCCAGCAGTCTACAATGAGCAGTTCTTC. It yields the protein CACRVAGGPAVYNEQFF.

This clone was found a few times. The chain joins TRBV10-2 to TRBJ2-7; no reliable D call. V lost 2 bases and J 4 bases, leaving 9 bases between the germline ends. The CDR3 runs 13 residues. CDR1 and CDR2 from the germline V gene are WSHSY and SAAADI. CDR3 in DNA: TGCGCCAGCAGTGAGAACTCCCCTTACGAGCAGTACTTC. This translates into CASSENSPYEQYF.

The chain carries TRBV11-2 and TRBJ2-7; D remains ambiguous. Trimming left V 4 bases short and J 5 bases short, with 9 bases between. Per germline, CDR1 SGHAT and CDR2 FQNNGV. There are 12 residues in the CDR3. The CDR3 DNA reads as TGTGCCAGCAGCTCCCCGGTGGACGAGCAGTACTTC. It encodes CASSSPVDEQYF.

Note on this clone: A much more abundant neighbour one base away suggests this may be a read error. In the same sample, other DNA sequences code for this CDR3. The rearrangement joins TRBV27 to TRBJ2-2, with D unresolved. CDR1 is MNHEY, CDR2 SMNVEV, per germline (reference sequence). V dropped 3 bases and J dropped 4 bases, with 3 bases sitting between them. The CDR3 is made up of 12 amino acids. The CDR3 DNA reads as TGTGCCAGCAGTTTCAGCACCGGGGAGCTGTTTTTT. It is translated as CASSFSTGELFF.

This clone appeared a single time. The chain carries TRBV6-1 and TRBJ2-6, with D possibly TRBD2 on 7 matching bases. The germline V and J ends were trimmed by 9 bases and 4 bases, with 16 bases remaining between them. Germline values: CDR1 MNHNS, CDR2 SASEGT. The CDR3 runs to 15 residues. The CDR3 bases are TGTGCCAGTAGCTATCGGGGGGCGGGGGCCAACGTCCTGACTTTC. The encoded protein is CASSYRGAGANVLTF.

This clone was picked up one time. This chain links TRBV6-1 with TRBJ2-3; 8 nucleotides align to TRBD1. CDR1 and CDR2 (germline): MNHNS, SASEGT. After removal of 6 bases from V and 4 bases from J, the junction contained 6 bases not matched to a gene. The CDR3 totals 14 residues. The CDR3 coding sequence is TGTGCCAGCAGGGACAGGGTACTACCAGATACGCAGTATTTT. Its protein is CASRDRVLPDTQYF.